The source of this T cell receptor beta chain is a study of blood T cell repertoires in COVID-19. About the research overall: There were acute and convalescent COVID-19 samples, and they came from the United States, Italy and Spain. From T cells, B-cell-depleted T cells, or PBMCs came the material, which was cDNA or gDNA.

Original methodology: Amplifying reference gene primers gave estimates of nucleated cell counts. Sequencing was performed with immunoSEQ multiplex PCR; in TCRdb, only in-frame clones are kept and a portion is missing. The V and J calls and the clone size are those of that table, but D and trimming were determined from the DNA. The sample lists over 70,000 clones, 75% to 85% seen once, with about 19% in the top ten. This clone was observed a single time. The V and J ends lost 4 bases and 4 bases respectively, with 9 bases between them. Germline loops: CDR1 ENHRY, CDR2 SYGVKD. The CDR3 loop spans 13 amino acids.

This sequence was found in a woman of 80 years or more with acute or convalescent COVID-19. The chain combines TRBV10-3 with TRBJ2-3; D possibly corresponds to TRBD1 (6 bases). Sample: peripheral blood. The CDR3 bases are TGTGCCATCAGTGCACAGGGTTCAGATACGCAGTATTTT. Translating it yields CAISAQGSDTQYF.